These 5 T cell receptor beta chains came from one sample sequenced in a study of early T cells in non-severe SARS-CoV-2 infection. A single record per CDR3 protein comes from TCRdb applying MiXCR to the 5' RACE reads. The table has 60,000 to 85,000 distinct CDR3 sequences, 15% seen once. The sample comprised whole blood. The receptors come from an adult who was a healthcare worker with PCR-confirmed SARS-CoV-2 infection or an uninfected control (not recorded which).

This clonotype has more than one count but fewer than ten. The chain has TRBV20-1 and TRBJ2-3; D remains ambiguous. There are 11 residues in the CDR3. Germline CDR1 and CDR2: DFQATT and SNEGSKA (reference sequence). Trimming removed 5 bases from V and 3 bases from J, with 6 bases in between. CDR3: CSAPQTDTQYF. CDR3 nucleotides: TGCAGTGCTCCTCAAACAGATACGCAGTATTTT.

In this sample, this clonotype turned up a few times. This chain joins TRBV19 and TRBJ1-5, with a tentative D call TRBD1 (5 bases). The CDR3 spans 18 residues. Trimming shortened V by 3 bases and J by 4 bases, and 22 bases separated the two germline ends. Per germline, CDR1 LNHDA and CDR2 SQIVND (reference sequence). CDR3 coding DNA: TGTGCCAGTAGTATCTTTAATAGGGGCGGCCTCTCGAATCAGCCCCAGCATTTT. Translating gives CASSIFNRGGLSNQPQHF.

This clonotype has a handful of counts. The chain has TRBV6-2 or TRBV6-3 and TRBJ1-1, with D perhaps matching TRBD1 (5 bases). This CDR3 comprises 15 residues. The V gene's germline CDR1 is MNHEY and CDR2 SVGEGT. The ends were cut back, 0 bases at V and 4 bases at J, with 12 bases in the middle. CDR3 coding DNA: TGTGCCAGCAGTTACTCGAGAGGGGCGGTCACTGAAGCTTTCTTT. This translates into CASSYSRGAVTEAFF.

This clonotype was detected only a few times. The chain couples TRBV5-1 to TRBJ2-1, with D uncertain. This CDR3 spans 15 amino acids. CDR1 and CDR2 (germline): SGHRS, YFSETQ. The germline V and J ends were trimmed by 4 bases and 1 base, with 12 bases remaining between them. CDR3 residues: CASSPTTGSYNEQFF. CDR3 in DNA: TGCGCCAGCAGCCCCACGACTGGATCCTACAATGAGCAGTTCTTC.

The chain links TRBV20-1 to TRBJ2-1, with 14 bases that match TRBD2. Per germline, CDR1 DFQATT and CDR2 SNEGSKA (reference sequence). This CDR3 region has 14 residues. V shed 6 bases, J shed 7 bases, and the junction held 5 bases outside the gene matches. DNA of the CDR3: TGCAGTGCCAGTAGACTAGCGGGGGGGAATGAGCAGTTCTTC. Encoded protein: CSASRLAGGNEQFF.